This TCR beta chain appears in the sequencing data of a study of T cell repertoires in cytomegalovirus infection. One entry per CDR3 protein, called by TCRdb with MiXCR from the reads. There are under 70,000 distinct CDR3 sequences in the sample; roughly a third occur only once, and nearly 70% lies in the top ten. Note on this clonotype: Its antigen is as yet unknown.

The CDR3 covers 14 residues. CDR1 and CDR2 from the germline V gene are LNHDA and SQIVND (reference sequence). V gave up 5 bases and J gave up 6 bases; unmatched junction bases: 7. Study-wide results and limits: Frequencies of public TCR beta families were cumulated, and this identified carriers of CMV plus the relevant HLA.

The V and J genes are TRBV19 and TRBJ1-2, with 9 bases fitting TRBD1. Sequencing was done on a sample of PBMCs, sequenced either directly or after in vitro stimulation (not recorded which). The clonotype comes from a human donor in good health (CMV status not recorded). Some clones in this sample may be carry-over from other donors' samples. The CDR3 bases are TGTGCCAGTAGTCCTCCGTACAGGGGGCATGGCTACACCTTC. This codes for CASSPPYRGHGYTF.